This T cell receptor beta chain is drawn from a study of OX40 agonist ivuxolimab in advanced cancers. Germline values: CDR1 MNHNY, CDR2 SVGAGI (reference sequence). V lost 5 bases, J lost 3 bases, and 6 bases stayed unmatched. The CDR3 sequence is 15 residues long. Profiling relied on immunoSEQ multiplex PCR, and the TCRdb table lists in-frame clones only, not all of them. In the table there are around 72,000 clones, more than 65% of which are singletons. The clonotype originates from an adult with an advanced solid tumor such as melanoma, head and neck, liver or kidney cancer. The specimen was CD4+ or CD8+ T cells sorted from blood, collected in a trial of the OX40 agonist ivuxolimab. The chain recombines TRBV6-6 with TRBJ1-3, with 8 bases lining up with TRBD1. In DNA form, the CDR3 reads TGTGCCAGCAGTGCCAGGGGGCGAGATGGAAACACCATATATTTT. Translating it yields CASSARGRDGNTIYF.